This passage covers 16 T cell receptor beta chains from one sample sequenced in a study of T cell responses to AZD1222 COVID-19 vaccine. Method: immunoSEQ multiplex PCR; TCRdb's copy keeps in-frame clones and lacks some. The table has approximately 120,000 clones, roughly 90% seen once. The sample consisted of peripheral blood, taken on day 0 of AZD1222 vaccination. All receptors come from an adult in good health.

This sequence joins TRBV6-2 or TRBV6-3 and TRBJ1-1; D not certain. Trimming took off 4 bases at V and 1 base at J, with 10 bases between the two ends. This CDR3 is 14 amino acids long. The germline V gene has CDR1 MNHEY and CDR2 SVGEGT. This chain's CDR3 is CASSWDTRNTEAFF. The CDR3 coding sequence is TGTGCCAGCAGTTGGGATACAAGGAACACTGAAGCTTTCTTT.

V usage is TRBV19 and J usage is TRBJ2-7; 8 bases map to TRBD1. This CDR3 has 14 residues. CDR1 and CDR2 from the germline V gene are LNHDA and SQIVND (reference sequence). V dropped 7 bases and J dropped 0; count of bases not matched to a gene: 5. CDR3 sequence: CASKPGQDSYEQYF. The CDR3 nucleotides read TGTGCCAGTAAACCGGGACAGGACTCCTACGAGCAGTACTTC.

V usage is TRBV2 and J usage is TRBJ2-2; tentative D call: TRBD1 (6 bases). Germline V gene sequence: CDR1 SNHLY, CDR2 FYNNEI. The CDR3 has 13 residues. Trimming shortened V by 6 bases and J by 5 bases, and 10 bases separated the two germline ends. In nucleotides, the CDR3 is TGTGCCAGCAGAATAGGGGGTACCGGGGAGCTGTTTTTT. It codes for CASRIGGTGELFF. Filled out from reference TRBV2 and TRBJ2-2, the complete variable domain reads EPEVTQTPSHQVTQMGQEVILRCVPISNHLYFYWYRQILGQKVEFLVSFYNNEISEKSEIFDDQFSVERPDGSNFTLKIRSTKLEDSAMYFCASRIGGTGELFFGEGSRLTVL.

The chain's CDR3 is CASSSRTADTQYF. The CDR3 DNA reads TGTGCCAGCAGTTCCCGGACGGCAGATACGCAGTATTTT. V is TRBV28 and J is TRBJ2-3; D ambiguous. The V gene's germline CDR1 is MDHEN and CDR2 SYDVKM. Trimming pared 4 bases from V and 4 bases from J, leaving 9 bases between. The length of the CDR3 is 13 residues.

The CDR3 protein is CASSYSGTSTEKLFF. The CDR3 nucleotides are TGTGCCAGCAGTTACTCCGGGACATCCACAGAAAAACTGTTTTTT. This chain joins TRBV6-5 and TRBJ1-4; tentatively, D is TRBD1 (6 bases). The germline V gene encodes CDR1 MNHEY and CDR2 SVGAGI. CDR3 length: 15 amino acids. Deletions cut 0 bases from V and 8 bases from J, with 13 bases between.

V and J are TRBV6-5 and TRBJ2-1, with D uncertain. V was trimmed by 6 bases and J by 7 bases, leaving 7 bases between them. Germline values: CDR1 MNHEY, CDR2 SVGAGI. This CDR3 region has 11 residues. DNA of the CDR3: TGTGCCAGCAGCCTGAGAAATGAGCAGTTCTTC. Translation gives CASSLRNEQFF.

This clone appeared a single time. The rearrangement joins TRBV4-1 to TRBJ2-2; no definite D call. CDR3 length: 16 residues. Germline CDR1 is MGHRA and CDR2 is YSYEKL. Trimming removed 8 bases from V and 0 bases from J, with 16 bases in between. CDR3 in amino acids: CASAPTHGANTGELFF. The CDR3 nucleotides are TGCGCCAGCGCCCCGACACATGGGGCGAACACCGGGGAGCTGTTTTTT.

The rearrangement joins TRBV6-1 to TRBJ1-5; TRBD1 is a possible D gene (5 bases). The germline V gene encodes CDR1 MNHNS and CDR2 SASEGT. CDR3 length equals 13 residues. V lost 2 bases to trimming and J lost 9 bases, with 11 bases between them. The CDR3, as DNA: TGTGCCAGCAGTGAATCTAGGGGAGGGCCCCAGCATTTT. It specifies CASSESRGGPQHF.

V is TRBV28 and J is TRBJ2-3; D uncertain. The CDR3 sequence is 14 residues long. Trimming pared 3 bases from V and 4 bases from J, leaving 11 bases between. Looked up from germline, CDR1 is MDHEN and CDR2 is SYDVKM. The CDR3 loop is CASSLAQSPDTQYF. CDR3 nucleotides: TGTGCCAGCAGTTTGGCACAGTCCCCAGATACGCAGTATTTT.

The genes are TRBV4-3 and TRBJ2-6; D remains unclear. The length of the CDR3 is 16 residues. Trimming pared 3 bases from V and 0 bases from J, leaving 9 bases between. In germline, CDR1 is LGHNA, CDR2 YSLEER. CDR3 sequence (DNA): TGCGCCAGCAGCCACCGCCAGAGCTCTGGGGCCAACGTCCTGACTTTC. This translates into CASSHRQSSGANVLTF.

The chain uses TRBV10-2 and TRBJ2-2, with 12 nucleotides matching TRBD2. The V and J ends lost 6 bases and 3 bases, in that order; junction bases with no gene match: 2. Germline assignment: CDR1 WSHSY and CDR2 SAAADI. This CDR3 region has 15 residues. The CDR3 protein is CASRTSGSYTGELFF. In DNA form, the CDR3 reads TGCGCCAGCAGGACTAGCGGGAGTTACACCGGGGAGCTGTTTTTT.

This chain uses TRBV4-2 with TRBJ1-6; D gene ambiguous. The CDR3 is made up of 16 amino acids. Trimming shortened V by 4 bases and J by 0 bases, and 10 bases separated the two germline ends. Germline V gene lookup returns CDR1 LGHNA and CDR2 YNFKEQ. For the CDR3, the DNA is TGTGCCAGCAGCCCTGAGCCGAGCTCCTATAATTCACCCCTCCACTTT. This gives the protein CASSPEPSSYNSPLHF.

V usage is TRBV30 and J usage is TRBJ2-3, with 7 nucleotides matching TRBD2. There are 12 residues in the CDR3. Trimming removed 5 bases from V and 3 bases from J; junction bases left unmatched: 2. CDR1 GTSNPN and CDR2 SVGIG come from the germline V gene (reference sequence). CDR3 in amino acids: CAWSGGTDTQYF. The CDR3 DNA is TGTGCCTGGTCCGGGGGGACAGATACGCAGTATTTT.

This clone was observed a handful of times. V gene TRBV2 combines with J gene TRBJ2-5, with D uncertain. V lost 8 bases, J lost 1 base, and 8 bases lay in between. This CDR3 has 12 amino acids. Germline values: CDR1 SNHLY, CDR2 FYNNEI. In nucleotides, the CDR3 is TGTGCCAGCGGGAACTTCCAAGAGACCCAGTACTTC. Its translation is CASGNFQETQYF.

The V and J genes are TRBV10-3 and TRBJ2-7; no reliable D call. Germline V lookup: CDR1 ENHRY, CDR2 SYGVKD. CDR3 length: 14 amino acids. V was shortened by 7 bases and J by 3 bases, with 16 bases between the two germline ends. The CDR3 sequence: CAINTPDKHYEQYF. The CDR3 DNA is TGTGCCATCAACACCCCAGACAAACACTACGAGCAGTACTTC.

The CDR3 here is CASSQDLGSSYEQYF. CDR3 sequence (DNA): TGTGCCAGCAGCCAAGATTTAGGGAGCTCCTACGAGCAGTACTTC. The gene calls are TRBV4-2 and TRBJ2-7, with a tentative D call TRBD2 (5 bases). Germline V gene sequence: CDR1 LGHNA, CDR2 YNFKEQ. The CDR3 is 15 residues long. Between the trimmed V and J ends, which lost 0 bases and 0 bases, there was a span of 9 bases.